The clone carrying this TCR beta chain turned up a few times. As yet, its antigen is unknown. Germline V gene sequence: CDR1 SGHTA, CDR2 FQGNSA. The CDR3 sequence is 14 residues long. Trimming left V 5 bases short and J 7 bases short, with 14 bases between. When replicate PCRs were run on unsorted PBMC, they used 300 ng DNA, some 31,000 T cell genomes. Using immunoSEQ multiplex PCR, the repertoire was profiled, and TCRdb retains in-frame clones only, with some absent. Of about 92,000 clones listed, around half are singletons. The sample comes from a study of shared clonotypes between healthy human individuals. Overall study context: The donor pool was made up of a couple of women and a few men aged 18 to 49.

Study-wide results and caveats: Sampling was confined to blood; repertoires within tissues likely differ.

Genomic DNA for unsorted samples, which was extracted with the QIAamp DNA Blood Mini kit, came from 81 million or so PBMCs. Sequenced material: PBMCs. The clonotype originates from a woman aged 40-49 years in good health. Some clones in this sample may be carry-over from other donors' samples. The rearrangement joins TRBV7-2 to TRBJ1-4; D perhaps matches TRBD1 (6 bases). The CDR3: CASSKKGVFEKLFF. In DNA, the CDR3 is TGTGCCAGCAGCAAAAAGGGGGTGTTTGAAAAACTGTTTTTT.